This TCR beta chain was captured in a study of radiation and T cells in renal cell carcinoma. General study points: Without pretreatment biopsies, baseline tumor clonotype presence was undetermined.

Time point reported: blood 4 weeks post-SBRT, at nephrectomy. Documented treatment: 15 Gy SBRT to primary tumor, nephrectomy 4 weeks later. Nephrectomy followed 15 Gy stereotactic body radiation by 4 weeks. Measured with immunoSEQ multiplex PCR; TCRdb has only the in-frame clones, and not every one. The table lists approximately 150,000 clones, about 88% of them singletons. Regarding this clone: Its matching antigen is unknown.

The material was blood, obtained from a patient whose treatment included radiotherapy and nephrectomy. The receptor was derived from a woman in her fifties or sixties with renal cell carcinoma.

The CDR3 coding sequence is TGTGCCAGCAGCTTAGATCCCCCTCAACAAGAGGGGAGGGACACTGAAGCTTTCTTT. Its translation is CASSLDPPQQEGRDTEAFF. This chain connects TRBV11-3 to TRBJ1-1; D possibly corresponds to TRBD1 (5 bases). The CDR3 covers 19 residues. The germline V and J ends were trimmed by 0 bases and 3 bases, with 23 bases remaining between them. Germline V CDR1 and CDR2: SGHNT, YENEEA.